This T cell receptor beta chain was documented in a study of technical replicates of blood from several donors (TCRdb year 2017). Library generation was performed with the immunoSEQ multiplex PCR assay. The clones in this table, taken by TCRdb from immuneACCESS, are in-frame only. Not every clone is retained; where verified, under half of the shortfall comes from an unresolved V gene, and the cause of the rest is unknown. For this sample the table gives some 80,000 clones, of which about 91% were detected only once. The top ten hold around 0.42% of the sample. The junction shows trimming of 0 bases on V and 2 bases on J, plus 8 bases between the germline ends. The CDR1 and CDR2 encoded by the germline V gene (reference sequence) are LNHNV and YYDKDF. Reading from cysteine to phenylalanine, the CDR3 counts 14 amino acids. The only DNA kept is the CDR3, 42 bases in frame from the first base. Points on this clone: Its antigen remains unidentified. No base qualities exist here, and no much larger clone lies one base off it.

Sequences were obtained from T cells isolated from PBMCs. This receptor chain uses TRBV15 and TRBJ2-7, with an unclear D gene assignment. The sequence derives from a human donor in good health. The DNA is TGTGCCACCAGCAGAGAGCGCGGAACCTACGAGCAGTACTTC. Its translation reads: CATSRERGTYEQYF.